Listed below are T cell receptor beta chains from one sample, sequenced in a study of early T cells in non-severe SARS-CoV-2 infection. TCRdb recomputed calls from the 5' RACE reads with MiXCR, one row per CDR3 protein. The sample contains roughly 56,000 distinct CDR3 sequences, 12% of which appear only once. Specimen: whole blood. These receptors were collected from an adult who was a healthcare worker with PCR-confirmed SARS-CoV-2 infection or an uninfected control (not recorded which). The CDR3 runs from the conserved cysteine through the conserved F or W. D genes are given only for firm matches. Not every row has a clone size; where given, it reads once, few, many or a size class.

cdr3_nt cdr3_aa clone_size d_call j_call v_call
TGTGCCAGTATATCCCGGGACAGTATTTACGGGGAGCTGTTTTTT CASISRDSIYGELFF many TRBD1 TRBJ2-2 TRBV6-2/TRBV6-3
TGTGCCAGCAGGCCTAGTACAGTGAACACTGAAGCTTTCTTT CASRPSTVNTEAFF - - TRBJ1-1 TRBV12-3/TRBV12-4
TGTGCCAGCAGTTTAGTGTCAGTTGGCGGCTACACCTTC CASSLVSVGGYTF - - TRBJ1-2 TRBV12-3/TRBV12-4
TGTGCCAGTAGTATAGTCGGGATGGAACTGTTTTTT CASSIVGMELFF many - TRBJ1-4 TRBV19
TGTGCCATCAGTGAAAACGGACAGGGCTATGGCTACACCTTC CAISENGQGYGYTF many TRBD1 TRBJ1-2 TRBV10-3
TGCAGCGTTGAGGGGCAGGGATCTGCAAGCGAGCAGTACTTC CSVEGQGSASEQYF many - TRBJ2-7 TRBV29-1
TGCGCCAGCAGCTTGGAGGCCACCGGCGCGTCACCCCTCCACTTT CASSLEATGASPLHF few - TRBJ1-6 TRBV5-1
TGCGCCAGCAGCCAAGATCTCAATTTGGGCGATCAGCCCCAGCATTTT CASSQDLNLGDQPQHF - - TRBJ1-5 TRBV4-1
TGTGCCACCAGCTTGTTCGGACTAGCGGAAGTCACAGATACGCAGTATTTT CATSLFGLAEVTDTQYF - TRBD2 TRBJ2-3 TRBV5-4
TGTGCCAGCAGCGGGACAGGCCTAGGGGACACTGAAGCTTTCTTT CASSGTGLGDTEAFF - TRBD1 TRBJ1-1 TRBV5-8
TGTGCCAGCAGTTTTCAGGAGCTCACCGGGGAGCTGTTTTTT CASSFQELTGELFF - - TRBJ2-2 TRBV12-3/TRBV12-4
TGTGCCAGCAGCCGCGACAGGGTTGGCAATGAGCAGTTCTTC CASSRDRVGNEQFF many TRBD1 TRBJ2-1 TRBV7-2
TGTGCCAGTAGTATATGGGGACAGGGGGCATCGGATACGCAGTATTTT CASSIWGQGASDTQYF many TRBD1 TRBJ2-3 TRBV19
TGTGCCAGCGGAAGAGATTACGAGCAGTACTTC CASGRDYEQYF - - TRBJ2-7 TRBV6-6
TGCAGTGCGCGGAGCGGGACGCTGGGAAACACCATATATTTT CSARSGTLGNTIYF - - TRBJ1-3 TRBV20-1
TGCAGCGTTCAAAGGGCAGGGTCCCAAGAGACCCAGTACTTC CSVQRAGSQETQYF - - TRBJ2-5 TRBV29-1
TGTGCCAGCAGCTTAAGGACGGGGAACACTGAAGCTTTCTTT CASSLRTGNTEAFF many - TRBJ1-1 TRBV7-2
TGTGCCACCTCTCTCAGGGGGGGTCTTTATGGCTACACCTTC CATSLRGGLYGYTF - TRBD1 TRBJ1-2 TRBV6-6
TGTGCCAGCAGTTACTTTAGGGATAGCAATCAGCCCCAGCATTTT CASSYFRDSNQPQHF many - TRBJ1-5 TRBV6-6
TGTGCCAGCAGTTACTCGATTATCGGGGGAGCAGATACGCAGTATTTT CASSYSIIGGADTQYF - - TRBJ2-3 TRBV6-5
TGTGCCAGCGGAACCCTAGGGTCCTACAATGAGCAGTTCTTC CASGTLGSYNEQFF - - TRBJ2-1 TRBV2
TGCGCCAGCAGAGATAGCTCCTATAATTCACCCCTCCACTTT CASRDSSYNSPLHF many - TRBJ1-6 TRBV5-1
TGTGCCAGCAGTGAAGCCAGCGGACGGAATGATTCACCCCTCCACTTT CASSEASGRNDSPLHF few - TRBJ1-6 TRBV2
TGCAGTGCTAGAGATCCTAGCTCCTGGGCGATTGATGAGCAGTTCTTC CSARDPSSWAIDEQFF many - TRBJ2-1 TRBV20-1
TGTGCCAGCAGCTTCCCGACCGGGGCCCAAGAGACCCAGTACTTC CASSFPTGAQETQYF - - TRBJ2-5 TRBV13
TGTGCCAGCTCTCTGGACAGGGGATCCTACGAGCAGTACTTC CASSLDRGSYEQYF many TRBD1 TRBJ2-7 TRBV18
TGCAGCGTCAACTTAGGAGGGGATCAGCCCCAGCATTTT CSVNLGGDQPQHF medium-sized - TRBJ1-5 TRBV29-1
TGCGCCAGCAGCCAAGAGGGCCGGGGCTATGGCTACACCTTC CASSQEGRGYGYTF few - TRBJ1-2 TRBV4-1
TGTGCCAGCAAGGGAACCGGGACAGGGGGCGCAAGTGGAGGAACTGAAGCTTTCTTT CASKGTGTGGASGGTEAFF few TRBD1 TRBJ1-1 TRBV6-6
TGTGCCAGCAGCCAAGATTTGGGGGCGACTAATGAAAAACTGTTTTTT CASSQDLGATNEKLFF - - TRBJ1-4 TRBV3-1
TGTGCCAGTAGTATTTTCTGGGGGGAGCTGTTTTTT CASSIFWGELFF - - TRBJ2-2 TRBV19
TGTGCCAGCAGTGTGAACAGGGCCAATGAGCAGTTCTTC CASSVNRANEQFF few - TRBJ2-1 TRBV2
TGTGCCAGCCGCGCCCGGGGCTACAATGAGCAGTTCTTC CASRARGYNEQFF many - TRBJ2-1 TRBV11-3
TGTGCCAGCAGTTTATCCACTAGCCGAGCCTACAATGAGCAGTTCTTC CASSLSTSRAYNEQFF many - TRBJ2-1 TRBV27
TGTGCCAGCAGGACCTCGGACACAGGGAACACCGGGGAGCTGTTTTTT CASRTSDTGNTGELFF many - TRBJ2-2 TRBV5-4
TGCGCCAGCAGCCAGGGCCGGGGGCAAAATGAAAAACTGTTTTTT CASSQGRGQNEKLFF many - TRBJ1-4 TRBV5-1
TGTGCCAGCAGCCAAGTCTTCGCAAAACTGTTTTTT CASSQVFAKLFF - - TRBJ1-4 TRBV14
TGTGCCAGCAGTGACGACAGACCCATTGGCACAGATACGCAGTATTTT CASSDDRPIGTDTQYF many - TRBJ2-3 TRBV6-4
TGTGCCAGCAGCCAAGTTCCTCCGGGAGCCGAGGGCTACAATGAGCAGTTCTTC CASSQVPPGAEGYNEQFF few - TRBJ2-1 TRBV4-2
TGCGCCAGCAGCTTCTTCAGAGCCAATTCACCCCTCCACTTT CASSFFRANSPLHF many - TRBJ1-6 TRBV5-1
TGTGCCAGCAGTTGGCGGAGCCGGGACACTCTCCCTGGCTACACCTTC CASSWRSRDTLPGYTF many - TRBJ1-2 TRBV28
TGCAGCGCTGGACGGACTTCGGGATACGAGCAGTACTTC CSAGRTSGYEQYF - - TRBJ2-7 TRBV29-1